This TCR beta chain stems from a study of T cells after yellow fever vaccination. Study results and limitations: Abundant clonotypes from the bulk population could have been carried over as contaminants into FACS-sorted repertoires. After the booster, approximately 96% of CD4 and approximately 87% of CD8 primary-response clones were re-detected. Just a small share of clonotypes turned up in the CD4 compartment as well as the CD8 compartment.

This clonotype was seen ten or more times. Its matching antigen is unknown. V shed 3 bases and J 9 bases; nucleotides not matched to a gene: 5. The CDR3 contains 12 residues. Germline CDR1 reads KGHSH; CDR2 reads LQKENI. Universal primer sites and UMIs were introduced during 5'RACE template-switching synthesis of TCR cDNA. MiXCR was run by TCRdb on the 5' RACE reads, yielding one entry per CDR3 protein. The sample gives approximately 240,000 distinct CDR3 sequences, about 3.5% of which show up once; 15% to 20% is in the top ten. This chain links TRBV18 with TRBJ2-7; TRBD1 agrees at 7 bases. The sequencing here drew on PBMCs, taken 15 days after the yellow fever booster vaccination. The source of this sequence is a man between 18 and 35 years old who received the YFV17D yellow fever vaccine. The CDR3 loop reads CASSPSGGRQYF. CDR3 coding DNA: TGTGCCAGCTCACCGTCAGGGGGTCGGCAGTACTTC.